The rows below give T cell receptor beta chains drawn from one sample of a study of blood T cells in healthy people across ages. TCRdb recomputed calls from the 5' RACE reads with MiXCR, one row per CDR3 protein. The table has fewer than 1.5 million distinct CDR3 sequences, 42% seen once. The sequenced sample consisted of blood. Receptor source: a woman aged 18 to 35 in good health. Each CDR3 is given with its conserved first and last residue. Each record gives: D gene, CDR3 length, V gene, clone size, J gene, CDR3 DNA, CDR3 protein. A D gene is named only where the DNA matches it firmly. Size tells how often a clone was seen (once, few, many) or the class of an expanded clone, and some rows leave it out.

-,15,TRBV5-1,few,TRBJ2-5,TGCGCCAGCAGCTTGAGGGGGGAGAACCAAGAGACCCAGTACTTC,CASSLRGENQETQYF
-,14,TRBV3-1,once,TRBJ2-5,TGTGCCAGCAGCCAAGAAGGGATTTTAGAGACCCAGTACTTC,CASSQEGILETQYF
-,15,TRBV9,-,TRBJ1-4,TGTGCCAGCAGCGCCGCCGGGGGGGTCAGAGAAAAACTGTTTTTT,CASSAAGGVREKLFF
-,16,TRBV6-5,few,TRBJ1-2,TGTGCCAGCAGTTACTCGCGGGACGAGATCCGCTATGGCTACACCTTC,CASSYSRDEIRYGYTF
-,14,TRBV27,-,TRBJ1-3,TGTGCCAGCAGCCGGAATCAAGTGGGAAACACCATATATTTT,CASSRNQVGNTIYF
-,13,TRBV20-1,-,TRBJ2-5,TGCAGTGCCCCCGGGCCCCTATTGGAGACCCAGTACTTC,CSAPGPLLETQYF
-,12,TRBV29-1,-,TRBJ1-4,TGCAGCGTTGCAGGGAGCGGTGAAAAACTGTTTTTT,CSVAGSGEKLFF
TRBD1,14,TRBV28,-,TRBJ2-5,TGTGCCAGCGTCTCTTTAGGGACAGTAGAGACCCAGTACTTC,CASVSLGTVETQYF
-,12,TRBV15,-,TRBJ2-7,TGTGCCACCACTAGAGGAGACAATGAGCAGTACTTC,CATTRGDNEQYF
TRBD1,15,TRBV6-5,-,TRBJ1-5,TGTGCCAGCAGTTACTCGGCAGGGGGCAATAAGCCCCAGCATTTT,CASSYSAGGNKPQHF
TRBD1,14,TRBV7-9,few,TRBJ2-7,TGTGCCAGCAGCCAACGGGACAGGGCCTACGAGCAGTACTTC,CASSQRDRAYEQYF
-,12,TRBV20-1,few,TRBJ1-5,TGCAGTGTTGATGGGGGGGCTCAGCCCCAGCATTTT,CSVDGGAQPQHF
TRBD1,17,TRBV4-1,many,TRBJ1-2,TGCGCCAGCACCCTGGGGCAGGGGGCGCTAATTTACTATGGCTACACCTTC,CASTLGQGALIYYGYTF
-,16,TRBV18,once,TRBJ2-2,TGTGCCAGCTCACCACCCGGGGCAGGTTTCACCGGGGAGCTGTTTTTT,CASSPPGAGFTGELFF
-,12,TRBV27,-,TRBJ1-5,TGTGCCAGCACAGCACCCGGACAGCCCCAGCATTTT,CASTAPGQPQHF
TRBD1,16,TRBV20-1,-,TRBJ1-5,TGCAGTGCTAGCACACCTAGGACAGGGGTGAATCAGCCCCAGCATTTT,CSASTPRTGVNQPQHF
-,13,TRBV6-2/TRBV6-3,-,TRBJ2-7,TGTGCCAGCAGCCAACGACGCAGCTACGAGCAGTACTTC,CASSQRRSYEQYF
-,13,TRBV10-3,once,TRBJ1-1,TGTGCCATCAGTGATAGCAGTAACACTGAAGCTTTCTTT,CAISDSSNTEAFF
-,14,TRBV6-1,-,TRBJ2-7,TGTGCCAGCGGGGGAAAGAGCAGGGACTACGAGCAGTACTTC,CASGGKSRDYEQYF
TRBD2,15,TRBV6-1,-,TRBJ2-7,TGTGCCAGCAGTTTAGCCGGGACTAGCGGGAACGAGCAGTACTTC,CASSLAGTSGNEQYF
-,14,TRBV7-9,-,TRBJ2-3,TGTGCCAGCAGCCTTCACGGCGGGGCAGATACGCAGTATTTT,CASSLHGGADTQYF
TRBD2,16,TRBV12-3/TRBV12-4,few,TRBJ2-3,TGTGCCAGCAGTTCCTGGGGACTAGCGGGTGTAGATACGCAGTATTTT,CASSSWGLAGVDTQYF
TRBD1,13,TRBV27,few,TRBJ2-1,TGTGCCAGCAGCCCGGACAGGGGCCATGAGCAGTTCTTC,CASSPDRGHEQFF
TRBD2,14,TRBV5-1,few,TRBJ2-5,TGCGCCAGCGGGGAGGGCCTGTACCAAGAGACCCAGTACTTC,CASGEGLYQETQYF
TRBD2,15,TRBV27,-,TRBJ2-3,TGTGCCAGCAGTTGGGCGGGAGGGGGCACAGATACGCAGTATTTT,CASSWAGGGTDTQYF
TRBD1,13,TRBV20-1,-,TRBJ2-3,TGCAGTGCTAGAGACTCCAGGGGGAATGAGCAGTATTTT,CSARDSRGNEQYF
TRBD2,16,TRBV20-1,-,TRBJ2-5,TGCAGTGCTAGTCCCGCTAGCGGGAGGTTCTACAATGAGCAGTACTTC,CSASPASGRFYNEQYF
-,13,TRBV5-1,few,TRBJ2-1,TGTGCCAGCAGCGCTAGTGGGGGCAATGAGCAGTTCTTC,CASSASGGNEQFF
-,16,TRBV6-1,few,TRBJ2-7,TGTGCCAGCAAAACACCGGGACGCACCCTACGTCACCAGCAGTACTTC,CASKTPGRTLRHQQYF
-,15,TRBV5-1,-,TRBJ1-1,TGCGCCAGCAGCTACTCCGGGCCACATAACACTGAAGCTTTCTTT,CASSYSGPHNTEAFF
TRBD2,15,TRBV10-3,few,TRBJ2-1,TGTGCCATCAGTTTCCAGCGGGAGAAAAGGAATGAGCAGTTCTTC,CAISFQREKRNEQFF
-,16,TRBV4-2,-,TRBJ2-7,TGTGCCAGCAGCCAAGATCGCTGGGGGGCCAACTACGAGCAGTACTTC,CASSQDRWGANYEQYF
-,14,TRBV6-5,once,TRBJ2-3,TGTGCCAGCAGCCACCCCCATACCTCAGATACGCAGTATTTT,CASSHPHTSDTQYF